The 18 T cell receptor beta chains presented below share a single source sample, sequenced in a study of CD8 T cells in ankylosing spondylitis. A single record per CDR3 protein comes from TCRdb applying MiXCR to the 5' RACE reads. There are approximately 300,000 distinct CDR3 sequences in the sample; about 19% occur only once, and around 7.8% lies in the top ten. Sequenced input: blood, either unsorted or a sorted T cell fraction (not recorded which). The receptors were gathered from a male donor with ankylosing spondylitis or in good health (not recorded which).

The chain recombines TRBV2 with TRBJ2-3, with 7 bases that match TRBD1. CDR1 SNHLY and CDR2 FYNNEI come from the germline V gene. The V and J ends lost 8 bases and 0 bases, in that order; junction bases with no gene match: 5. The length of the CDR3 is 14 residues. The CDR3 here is CASGDRVSTDTQYF. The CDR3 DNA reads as TGTGCCAGCGGAGACAGGGTTAGCACAGATACGCAGTATTTT.

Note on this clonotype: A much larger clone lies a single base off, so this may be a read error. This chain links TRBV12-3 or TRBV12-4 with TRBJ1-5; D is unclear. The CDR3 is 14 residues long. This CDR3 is CASRSGEGNHPQHF. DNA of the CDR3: TGTGCCAGCAGATCGGGTGAGGGCAATCACCCCCAGCATTTT.

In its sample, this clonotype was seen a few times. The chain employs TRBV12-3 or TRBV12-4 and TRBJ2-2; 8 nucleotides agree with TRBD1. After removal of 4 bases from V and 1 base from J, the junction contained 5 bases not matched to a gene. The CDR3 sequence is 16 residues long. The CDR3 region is CASSSPGTGNTGELFF. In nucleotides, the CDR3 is TGTGCCAGCAGTTCCCCCGGGACAGGGAACACCGGGGAGCTGTTTTTT.

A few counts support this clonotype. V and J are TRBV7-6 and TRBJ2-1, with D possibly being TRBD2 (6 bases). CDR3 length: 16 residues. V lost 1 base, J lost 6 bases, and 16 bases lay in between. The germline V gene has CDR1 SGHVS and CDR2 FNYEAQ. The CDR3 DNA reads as TGTGCCAGCAGCTTAGAGCCGGTGGGAGGAGGCAATGAGCAGTTCTTC. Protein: CASSLEPVGGGNEQFF.

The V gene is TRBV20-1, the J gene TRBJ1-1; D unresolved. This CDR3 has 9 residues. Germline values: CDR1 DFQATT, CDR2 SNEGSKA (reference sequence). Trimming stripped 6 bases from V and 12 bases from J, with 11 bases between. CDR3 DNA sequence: TGCAGTGCCCCGAGTATCCCTTTCTTT. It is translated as CSAPSIPFF.

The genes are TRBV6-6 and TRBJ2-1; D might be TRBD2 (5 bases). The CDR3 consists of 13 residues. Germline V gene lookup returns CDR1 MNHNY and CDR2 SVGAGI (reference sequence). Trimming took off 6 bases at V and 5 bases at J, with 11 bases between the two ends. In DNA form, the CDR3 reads TGTGCCAGCAGCCTTGCGACTAACAATGAGCAGTTCTTC. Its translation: CASSLATNNEQFF.

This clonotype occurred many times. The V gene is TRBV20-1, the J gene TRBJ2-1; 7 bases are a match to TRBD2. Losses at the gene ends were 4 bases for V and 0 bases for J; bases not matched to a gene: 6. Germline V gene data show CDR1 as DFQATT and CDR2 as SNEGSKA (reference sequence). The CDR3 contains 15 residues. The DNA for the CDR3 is TGCAGTGCTATTGTGGGCGGGAGCTCCTACAATGAGCAGTTCTTC. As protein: CSAIVGGSSYNEQFF.

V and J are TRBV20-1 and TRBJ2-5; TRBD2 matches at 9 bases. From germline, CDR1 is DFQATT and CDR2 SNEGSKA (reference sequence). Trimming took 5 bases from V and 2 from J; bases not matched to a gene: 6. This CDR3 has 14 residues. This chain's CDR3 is CSAYMTSGQETQYF. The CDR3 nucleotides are TGCAGTGCTTATATGACTAGCGGACAAGAGACCCAGTACTTC.

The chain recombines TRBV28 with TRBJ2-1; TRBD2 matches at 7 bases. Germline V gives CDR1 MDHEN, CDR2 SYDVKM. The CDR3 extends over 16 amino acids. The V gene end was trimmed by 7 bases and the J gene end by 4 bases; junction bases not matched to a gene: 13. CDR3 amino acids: CASTSLAGDHYNEQFF. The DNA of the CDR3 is TGTGCCAGCACCTCACTTGCGGGAGACCATTACAATGAGCAGTTCTTC.

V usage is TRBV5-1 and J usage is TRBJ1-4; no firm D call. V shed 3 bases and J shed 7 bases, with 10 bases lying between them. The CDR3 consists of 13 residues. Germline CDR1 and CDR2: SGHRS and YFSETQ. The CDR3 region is CASSWEGSEKLFF. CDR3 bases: TGCGCCAGCAGCTGGGAGGGAAGTGAAAAACTGTTTTTT.

DNA of the CDR3: TGCAGCGTTGAAAAGGCTAGCGGGAGCAATGAGCAGTTCTTC. This translates into CSVEKASGSNEQFF. The J gene is TRBJ2-1, the V gene TRBV29-1, with TRBD2 matching 10 bases. This CDR3 region has 14 residues. Germline V gives CDR1 SQVTM, CDR2 ANQGSEA. V gave up 2 bases and J gave up 6 bases; unmatched junction bases: 4.

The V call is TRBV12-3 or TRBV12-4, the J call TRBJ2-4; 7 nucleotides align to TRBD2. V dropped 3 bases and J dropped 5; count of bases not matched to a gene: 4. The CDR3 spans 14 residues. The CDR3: CASSLGGTQNIQYF. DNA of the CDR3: TGTGCCAGCAGTTTGGGGGGGACGCAAAACATTCAGTACTTC.

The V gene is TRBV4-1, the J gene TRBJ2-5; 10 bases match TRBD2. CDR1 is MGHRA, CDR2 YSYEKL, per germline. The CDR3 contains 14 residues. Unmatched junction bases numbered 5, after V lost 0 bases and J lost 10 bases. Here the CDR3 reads CASSQDPLAGDQYF. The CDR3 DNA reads TGCGCCAGCAGCCAAGATCCCCTAGCGGGAGACCAGTACTTC.

DNA for the CDR3: TGCAGTGCTAGAGCGTCTTTTCAGGGATATCCCCAAAACACCGGGGAGCTGTTTTTT. This translates into CSARASFQGYPQNTGELFF. The chain recombines TRBV20-1 with TRBJ2-2; possible D gene TRBD1, 5 bases. Germline V lookup: CDR1 DFQATT, CDR2 SNEGSKA (reference sequence). This CDR3 has 19 residues. V was pared by 1 base and J by 2 bases, with 23 bases between.

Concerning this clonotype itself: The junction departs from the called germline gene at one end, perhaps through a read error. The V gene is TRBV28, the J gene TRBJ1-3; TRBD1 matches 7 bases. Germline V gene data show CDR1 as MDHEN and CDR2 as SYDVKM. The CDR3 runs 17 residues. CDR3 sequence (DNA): TGTGCCAGCAGTCTCAACAGGGGACTCAGCTCTGGAGACACCATATATTTT. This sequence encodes CASSLNRGLSSGDTIYF. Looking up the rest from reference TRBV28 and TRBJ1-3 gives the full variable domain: DVKVTQSSRYLVKRTGEKVFLECVQDMDHENMFWYRQDPGLGLRLIYFSYDVKMKEKGDIPEGYSVSREKKERFSLILESASTNQTSMYLCASSLNRGLSSGDTIYFGEGSWLTVV.

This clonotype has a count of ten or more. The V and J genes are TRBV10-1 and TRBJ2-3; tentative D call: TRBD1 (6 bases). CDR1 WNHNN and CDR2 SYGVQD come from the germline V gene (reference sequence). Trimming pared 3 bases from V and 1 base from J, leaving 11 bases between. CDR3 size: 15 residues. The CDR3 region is CASSDGTPGTDTQYF. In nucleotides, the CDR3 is TGCGCCAGCAGTGACGGGACACCAGGCACAGATACGCAGTATTTT.

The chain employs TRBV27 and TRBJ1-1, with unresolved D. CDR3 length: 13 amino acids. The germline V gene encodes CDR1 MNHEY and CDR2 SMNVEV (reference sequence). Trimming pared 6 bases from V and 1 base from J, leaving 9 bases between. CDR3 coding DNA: TGTGCCAGCAGATTTGACGGGAACACTGAAGCTTTCTTT. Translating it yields CASRFDGNTEAFF.

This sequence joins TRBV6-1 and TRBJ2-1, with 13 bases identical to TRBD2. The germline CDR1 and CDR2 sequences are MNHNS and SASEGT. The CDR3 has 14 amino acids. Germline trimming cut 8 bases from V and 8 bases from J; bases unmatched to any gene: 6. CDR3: CASGTSGMGDEQFF. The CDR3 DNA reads TGTGCCAGCGGGACTAGCGGGATGGGCGATGAGCAGTTCTTC.